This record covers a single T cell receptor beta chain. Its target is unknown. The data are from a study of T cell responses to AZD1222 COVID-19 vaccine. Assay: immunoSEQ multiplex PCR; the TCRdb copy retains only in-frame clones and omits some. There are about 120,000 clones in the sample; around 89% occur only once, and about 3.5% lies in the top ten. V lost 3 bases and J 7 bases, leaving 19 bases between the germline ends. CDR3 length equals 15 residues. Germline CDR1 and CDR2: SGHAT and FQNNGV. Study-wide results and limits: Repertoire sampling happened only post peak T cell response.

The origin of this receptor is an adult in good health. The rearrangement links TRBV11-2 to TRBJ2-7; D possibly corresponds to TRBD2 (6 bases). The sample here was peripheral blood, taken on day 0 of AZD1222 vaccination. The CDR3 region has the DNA TGTGCCAGCAGCTTGGGAGGTACGAGGCAATTGGAGCAGTACTTC. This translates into CASSLGGTRQLEQYF.